A selection of T cell receptor beta chains follows, all from one sample in a study of T cell responses to AZD1222 COVID-19 vaccine. This table comes from immunoSEQ multiplex PCR, and its TCRdb copy is limited to in-frame clones, with some not included. The sample has 150,000 or so clones, over 80% seen once. Sequenced here: peripheral blood, sampled 28 days after the second dose of the MenACWY control vaccine. These receptors were taken from an adult who received the MenACWY meningococcal vaccine as a control. Both conserved end residues are part of each CDR3. Each record gives: CDR3 protein, CDR3 DNA, clone size, J gene, V gene, D gene. The D gene is left open where the match is weak. Size is stated for part of the rows, as once, few or many counts, or as a class when the clone is expanded.

cdr3_aa: CASSPLEEKLFF
cdr3_nt: TGTGCCAGCAGTCCTTTGGAGGAGAAACTGTTTTTT
clone_size: NA
j_call: TRBJ1-4
v_call: TRBV28
d_call: NA

cdr3_aa: CSGLRGSNTEAFF
cdr3_nt: TGCAGCGGACTTAGGGGAAGCAACACTGAAGCTTTCTTT
clone_size: NA
j_call: TRBJ1-1
v_call: TRBV29-1
d_call: NA

cdr3_aa: CASSTGQGNFYGYTF
cdr3_nt: TGTGCCAGTAGCACAGGACAGGGGAACTTCTATGGCTACACCTTC
clone_size: NA
j_call: TRBJ1-2
v_call: TRBV19
d_call: TRBD1

cdr3_aa: CASSYGQVGEETQYF
cdr3_nt: TGTGCCAGCAGTTACGGGCAGGTAGGGGAAGAGACCCAGTACTTC
clone_size: NA
j_call: TRBJ2-5
v_call: TRBV6-2/TRBV6-3
d_call: NA

cdr3_aa: CASSLGSGTEAFF
cdr3_nt: TGTGCCAGCAGCTTAGGGTCAGGGACTGAAGCTTTCTTT
clone_size: NA
j_call: TRBJ1-1
v_call: TRBV11-2
d_call: NA

cdr3_aa: CASSYPTGGEGYTF
cdr3_nt: TGTGCCAGCAGTTACCCGACAGGGGGTGAGGGCTACACCTTC
clone_size: NA
j_call: TRBJ1-2
v_call: TRBV6-6
d_call: TRBD1

cdr3_aa: CASSPQTNYGYTF
cdr3_nt: TGTGCCAGCAGCCCTCAGACTAACTATGGCTACACCTTC
clone_size: NA
j_call: TRBJ1-2
v_call: TRBV5-4
d_call: NA

cdr3_aa: CASSFGQGNYEQYF
cdr3_nt: TGCGCCAGCAGCTTCGGACAGGGGAACTACGAGCAGTACTTC
clone_size: NA
j_call: TRBJ2-7
v_call: TRBV5-1
d_call: TRBD1

cdr3_aa: CATSRDDGGQPQHF
cdr3_nt: TGTGCCACCAGCAGAGACGACGGTGGGCAGCCCCAGCATTTT
clone_size: NA
j_call: TRBJ1-5
v_call: TRBV15
d_call: NA

cdr3_aa: CAWTPRTTGRTEAFF
cdr3_nt: TGTGCCTGGACCCCTCGAACTACAGGGAGGACTGAAGCTTTCTTT
clone_size: NA
j_call: TRBJ1-1
v_call: TRBV30
d_call: NA

cdr3_aa: CASSSGPGNTIYF
cdr3_nt: TGTGCCAGCAGTTCTGGCCCGGGAAACACCATATATTTT
clone_size: NA
j_call: TRBJ1-3
v_call: TRBV11-2
d_call: NA

cdr3_aa: CASSYKVTGVYNEQFF
cdr3_nt: TGTGCCAGCAGTTATAAGGTGACAGGGGTATACAATGAGCAGTTCTTC
clone_size: NA
j_call: TRBJ2-1
v_call: TRBV6-2/TRBV6-3
d_call: TRBD1

cdr3_aa: CASSLAWSPRGGELFF
cdr3_nt: TGTGCCAGCAGCTTAGCGTGGAGCCCGAGGGGCGGGGAGCTGTTTTTT
clone_size: NA
j_call: TRBJ2-2
v_call: TRBV7-9
d_call: NA

cdr3_aa: CASSQGKGIYRTEAFF
cdr3_nt: TGTGCCAGCAGCCAAGGGAAGGGGATTTATCGGACTGAAGCTTTCTTT
clone_size: NA
j_call: TRBJ1-1
v_call: TRBV7-9
d_call: NA

cdr3_aa: CASRSDRGHEKLFF
cdr3_nt: TGTGCCAGCAGATCGGACAGGGGGCACGAAAAACTGTTTTTT
clone_size: NA
j_call: TRBJ1-4
v_call: TRBV7-2
d_call: TRBD1

cdr3_aa: CASSPIGQGTGANVLTF
cdr3_nt: TGTGCCAGCAGCCCCATCGGACAGGGGACTGGGGCCAACGTCCTGACTTTC
clone_size: NA
j_call: TRBJ2-6
v_call: TRBV27
d_call: TRBD1

cdr3_aa: CASSPLELGYGYEQYF
cdr3_nt: TGTGCCAGCTCACCTCTAGAATTGGGCTATGGCTACGAGCAGTACTTC
clone_size: NA
j_call: TRBJ2-7
v_call: TRBV18
d_call: NA

cdr3_aa: CASSTSGPYEQYF
cdr3_nt: TGTGCCAGCAGTACCTCCGGCCCCTACGAGCAGTACTTC
clone_size: NA
j_call: TRBJ2-7
v_call: TRBV28
d_call: NA

cdr3_aa: CASTPGDSGANVLTF
cdr3_nt: TGTGCCAGCACCCCAGGCGACTCTGGGGCCAACGTCCTGACTTTC
clone_size: NA
j_call: TRBJ2-6
v_call: TRBV6-5
d_call: NA

cdr3_aa: CASSLDGGRNQPQHF
cdr3_nt: TGCGCCAGCAGCTTGGACGGGGGGAGGAATCAGCCCCAGCATTTT
clone_size: NA
j_call: TRBJ1-5
v_call: TRBV5-1
d_call: NA

cdr3_aa: CASSFLGGSDTDTQYF
cdr3_nt: TGTGCCAGCAGTTTTTTAGGCGGGAGTGACACAGATACGCAGTATTTT
clone_size: NA
j_call: TRBJ2-3
v_call: TRBV27
d_call: TRBD2

cdr3_aa: CASSFWNEQFF
cdr3_nt: TGTGCCAGCAGCTTTTGGAATGAGCAGTTCTTC
clone_size: NA
j_call: TRBJ2-1
v_call: TRBV7-2
d_call: NA

cdr3_aa: CATITAEGSYEQYF
cdr3_nt: TGTGCCACCATTACGGCGGAGGGGTCCTACGAGCAGTACTTC
clone_size: NA
j_call: TRBJ2-7
v_call: TRBV10-3
d_call: NA

cdr3_aa: CASSLGLAGARQETQYF
cdr3_nt: TGTGCCAGCAGTTTAGGACTAGCGGGGGCTCGGCAAGAGACCCAGTACTTC
clone_size: NA
j_call: TRBJ2-5
v_call: TRBV28
d_call: TRBD2

cdr3_aa: CASSLFIQGTNPEAFF
cdr3_nt: TGTGCCAGCAGTTTATTTATCCAGGGCACCAATCCTGAAGCTTTCTTT
clone_size: NA
j_call: TRBJ1-1
v_call: TRBV28
d_call: NA

cdr3_aa: CASSLGRNEQFF
cdr3_nt: TGTGCCAGCAGCTTAGGTCGAAATGAGCAGTTCTTC
clone_size: NA
j_call: TRBJ2-1
v_call: TRBV7-9
d_call: NA

cdr3_aa: CASSGGHRNTEAFF
cdr3_nt: TGTGCCAGCAGCGGCGGACATCGGAACACTGAAGCTTTCTTT
clone_size: NA
j_call: TRBJ1-1
v_call: TRBV9
d_call: NA

cdr3_aa: CASSEPSRHEQFF
cdr3_nt: TGTGCCAGCAGTGAACCTAGCCGGCATGAGCAGTTCTTC
clone_size: NA
j_call: TRBJ2-1
v_call: TRBV25-1
d_call: NA

cdr3_aa: CASSYKGLDTQYF
cdr3_nt: TGTGCCAGCAGTTACAAGGGTCTGGATACGCAGTATTTT
clone_size: NA
j_call: TRBJ2-3
v_call: TRBV6-5
d_call: NA

cdr3_aa: CASSVAGINQPQHF
cdr3_nt: TGTGCCAGCAGCGTGGCGGGGATCAATCAGCCCCAGCATTTT
clone_size: NA
j_call: TRBJ1-5
v_call: TRBV9
d_call: NA

cdr3_aa: CASLPMGGSSYNEQFF
cdr3_nt: TGTGCCAGCCTCCCCATGGGCGGGAGCTCCTACAATGAGCAGTTCTTC
clone_size: NA
j_call: TRBJ2-1
v_call: TRBV28
d_call: TRBD2

cdr3_aa: CASSSGTGWRTF
cdr3_nt: TGTGCCAGCAGCTCGGGGACAGGGTGGCGTACCTTC
clone_size: NA
j_call: TRBJ2-7
v_call: TRBV5-4
d_call: TRBD1

cdr3_aa: CASSHRWPNEKLFF
cdr3_nt: TGTGCCAGCAGTCACCGGTGGCCTAATGAAAAACTGTTTTTT
clone_size: NA
j_call: TRBJ1-4
v_call: TRBV2
d_call: NA

cdr3_aa: CASSSGQAFGREKLFF
cdr3_nt: TGTGCCAGCAGTTCGGGACAGGCCTTTGGGCGCGAAAAACTGTTTTTT
clone_size: NA
j_call: TRBJ1-4
v_call: TRBV28
d_call: TRBD1

cdr3_aa: CASSQDSEGDEKLFF
cdr3_nt: TGCGCCAGCAGCCAAGACTCCGAGGGCGATGAAAAACTGTTTTTT
clone_size: NA
j_call: TRBJ1-4
v_call: TRBV4-3
d_call: NA

cdr3_aa: CASRYAGTDYGYTF
cdr3_nt: TGTGCCAGCAGATACGCCGGGACCGACTATGGCTACACCTTC
clone_size: NA
j_call: TRBJ1-2
v_call: TRBV25-1
d_call: NA

cdr3_aa: CASSPSERYYGYTF
cdr3_nt: TGTGCCAGCAGCCCTAGCGAGAGGTACTATGGCTACACCTTC
clone_size: NA
j_call: TRBJ1-2
v_call: TRBV9
d_call: NA

cdr3_aa: CASSLDGSGNTIYF
cdr3_nt: TGTGCCAGCAGTTTAGACGGCTCTGGAAACACCATATATTTT
clone_size: once
j_call: TRBJ1-3
v_call: TRBV7-2
d_call: NA

cdr3_aa: CASSQDERRREGRRNEQFF
cdr3_nt: TGCGCCAGCAGCCAAGATGAGCGTAGGCGGGAGGGCCGAAGGAATGAGCAGTTCTTC
clone_size: NA
j_call: TRBJ2-1
v_call: TRBV4-1
d_call: TRBD2

cdr3_aa: CASSLSTGFPYEQYF
cdr3_nt: TGTGCCAGCAGCTTGTCCACAGGGTTCCCCTACGAGCAGTACTTC
clone_size: NA
j_call: TRBJ2-7
v_call: TRBV11-3
d_call: NA

cdr3_aa: CALRKDRVLTGELFF
cdr3_nt: TGTGCCCTTAGGAAGGACAGGGTTCTGACCGGGGAGCTGTTTTTT
clone_size: NA
j_call: TRBJ2-2
v_call: TRBV30
d_call: TRBD1

cdr3_aa: CATSAPGRSSYEQYF
cdr3_nt: TGTGCCACCAGTGCCCCGGGACGGAGCTCCTACGAGCAGTACTTC
clone_size: NA
j_call: TRBJ2-7
v_call: TRBV24-1
d_call: NA

cdr3_aa: CATSRGSVGTGTGNTIYF
cdr3_nt: TGTGCCACCAGCAGAGGTAGCGTGGGGACGGGGACAGGAAACACCATATATTTT
clone_size: few
j_call: TRBJ1-3
v_call: TRBV15
d_call: NA

cdr3_aa: CASSPPRDGVYEQYF
cdr3_nt: TGTGCCAGCAGCCCTCCCCGGGACGGGGTGTACGAGCAGTACTTC
clone_size: NA
j_call: TRBJ2-7
v_call: TRBV7-9
d_call: NA

cdr3_aa: CAGRDSQGPQHF
cdr3_nt: TGTGCCGGCCGGGACAGCCAAGGGCCCCAGCATTTT
clone_size: NA
j_call: TRBJ1-5
v_call: TRBV2
d_call: TRBD1

cdr3_aa: CASSPLDSHSSYNEQFF
cdr3_nt: TGTGCCAGCTCACCTCTCGACAGTCATAGCTCCTACAATGAGCAGTTCTTC
clone_size: NA
j_call: TRBJ2-1
v_call: TRBV18
d_call: NA

cdr3_aa: CASSNIGSPPDTQYF
cdr3_nt: TGCGCCAGCAGCAATATAGGTTCCCCCCCAGATACGCAGTATTTT
clone_size: few
j_call: TRBJ2-3
v_call: TRBV5-1
d_call: NA

cdr3_aa: CASSESVGGLFYEQYF
cdr3_nt: TGCGCCAGCAGTGAGTCAGTCGGGGGCCTCTTCTACGAGCAGTACTTC
clone_size: NA
j_call: TRBJ2-7
v_call: TRBV10-1
d_call: NA

cdr3_aa: CASSHLGQWEETQYF
cdr3_nt: TGTGCCAGCAGCCACCTTGGACAGTGGGAAGAGACCCAGTACTTC
clone_size: NA
j_call: TRBJ2-5
v_call: TRBV9
d_call: NA

cdr3_aa: CASSTSAGNEKLFF
cdr3_nt: TGTGCCAGTAGTACGTCTGCGGGGAATGAAAAACTGTTTTTT
clone_size: once
j_call: TRBJ1-4
v_call: TRBV19
d_call: NA

cdr3_aa: CSILSQVGANEQFF
cdr3_nt: TGCAGCATCTTATCTCAGGTGGGGGCAAATGAGCAGTTCTTC
clone_size: NA
j_call: TRBJ2-1
v_call: TRBV29-1
d_call: NA

cdr3_aa: CASSIVTGDQPQHF
cdr3_nt: TGTGCCAGTAGTATAGTGACAGGGGATCAGCCCCAGCATTTT
clone_size: NA
j_call: TRBJ1-5
v_call: TRBV19
d_call: TRBD1

cdr3_aa: CASSSLQNSPLHF
cdr3_nt: TGTGCCAGCAGCTCGTTACAGAATTCACCCCTCCACTTT
clone_size: NA
j_call: TRBJ1-6
v_call: TRBV7-2
d_call: NA

cdr3_aa: CATTKSNTEAFF
cdr3_nt: TGTGCCACCACGAAATCGAACACTGAAGCTTTCTTT
clone_size: NA
j_call: TRBJ1-1
v_call: TRBV10-3
d_call: NA